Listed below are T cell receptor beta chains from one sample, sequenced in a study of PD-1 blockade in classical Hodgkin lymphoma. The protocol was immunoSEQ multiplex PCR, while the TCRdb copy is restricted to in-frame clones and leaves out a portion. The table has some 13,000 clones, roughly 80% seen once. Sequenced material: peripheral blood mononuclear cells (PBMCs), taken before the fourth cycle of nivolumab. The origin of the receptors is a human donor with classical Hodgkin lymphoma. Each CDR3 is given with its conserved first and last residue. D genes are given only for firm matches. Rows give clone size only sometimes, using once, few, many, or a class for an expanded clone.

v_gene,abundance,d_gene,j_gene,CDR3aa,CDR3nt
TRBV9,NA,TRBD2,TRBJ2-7,CASGPGGYEQYF,TGTGCCAGCGGTCCGGGGGGCTACGAGCAGTACTTC
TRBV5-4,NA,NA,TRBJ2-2,CASSLMNTGELFF,TGTGCCAGCAGCTTGATGAACACCGGGGAGCTGTTTTTT
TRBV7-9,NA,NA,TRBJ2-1,CASETTGVEDNEQFF,TGTGCCAGCGAAACCACGGGGGTTGAGGACAATGAGCAGTTCTTC
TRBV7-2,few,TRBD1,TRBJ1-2,CASSRETGQSYTF,TGTGCCAGCAGCCGTGAAACGGGACAGAGCTACACCTTC
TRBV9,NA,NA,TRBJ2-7,CASSVEDSSYEQYF,TGTGCCAGCAGCGTAGAAGACAGCTCCTACGAGCAGTACTTC
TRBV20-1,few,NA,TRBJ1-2,CGGDFRDGYTF,TGCGGAGGGGACTTTAGGGATGGCTACACCTTC
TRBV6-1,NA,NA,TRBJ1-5,CASRIGVDNQPQHF,TGTGCCAGCAGGATAGGGGTTGACAATCAGCCCCAGCATTTT
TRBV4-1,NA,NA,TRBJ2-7,CASSQRIYYEQYF,TGCGCCAGCAGCCAACGGATATACTACGAGCAGTACTTC
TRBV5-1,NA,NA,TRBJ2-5,CATSGGDSQETQYF,TGCGCCACCTCGGGGGGGGACAGTCAAGAGACCCAGTACTTC
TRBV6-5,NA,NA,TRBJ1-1,CASSLGASSKAFF,TGTGCCAGCAGCCTCGGGGCAAGCAGTAAAGCTTTCTTT
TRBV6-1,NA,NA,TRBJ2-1,CAASGVEQFF,TGTGCCGCCTCCGGAGTTGAGCAGTTCTTC
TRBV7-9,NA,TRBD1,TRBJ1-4,CASSPGDRGQEKLFF,TGTGCCAGCAGCCCGGGGGACAGGGGGCAGGAAAAACTGTTTTTT
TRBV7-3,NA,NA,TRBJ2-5,CASSLREGETQYF,TGTGCCAGCAGCTTACGCGAGGGAGAGACCCAGTACTTC
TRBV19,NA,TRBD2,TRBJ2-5,CASSPWTSGEETQYF,TGTGCCAGTAGTCCCTGGACTAGCGGGGAGGAGACCCAGTACTTC
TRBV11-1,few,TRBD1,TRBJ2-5,CASSRPGTGMETQYF,TGTGCCAGCAGCCGTCCCGGGACAGGGATGGAGACCCAGTACTTC
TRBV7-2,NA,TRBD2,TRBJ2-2,CASTRAGGFANTGELFF,TGTGCCAGCACCCGTGCGGGGGGGTTCGCGAACACCGGGGAGCTGTTTTTT
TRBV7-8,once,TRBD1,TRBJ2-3,CASSPDRAKDTQYF,TGTGCCAGCAGCCCGGACAGGGCTAAAGATACGCAGTATTTT
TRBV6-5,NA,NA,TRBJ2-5,CASSYGGKGETQYF,TGTGCCAGCAGTTACGGCGGGAAGGGAGAGACCCAGTACTTC
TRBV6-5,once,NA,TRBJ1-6,CASSYETGDSPLHF,TGTGCCAGCAGTTACGAAACAGGAGATTCACCCCTCCACTTT
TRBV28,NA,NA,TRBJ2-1,CASSPYRTDNEQFF,TGTGCCAGCAGTCCCTACAGGACCGACAATGAGCAGTTCTTC
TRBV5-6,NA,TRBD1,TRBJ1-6,CASTLRGWYGTGGSPLHF,TGTGCCAGCACCCTCAGGGGATGGTACGGGACAGGGGGTTCACCCCTCCACTTT
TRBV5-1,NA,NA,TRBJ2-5,CASSLIGGLETQYF,TGCGCCAGCAGCTTGATCGGAGGGTTAGAGACCCAGTACTTC
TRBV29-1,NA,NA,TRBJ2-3,CSAPSGFTDTQYF,TGCAGCGCCCCGAGCGGTTTCACAGATACGCAGTATTTT
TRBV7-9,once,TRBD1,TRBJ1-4,CASSRNSGTGGEKLFF,TGTGCCAGCAGCCGAAATAGCGGGACAGGGGGTGAAAAACTGTTTTTT
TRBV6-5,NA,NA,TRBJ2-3,CASSYSSTDFTDTQYF,TGTGCCAGCAGTTACTCGAGCACAGACTTCACAGATACGCAGTATTTT
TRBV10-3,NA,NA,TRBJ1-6,CAIRETEVDNSPLHF,TGTGCCATCAGGGAGACAGAGGTTGATAATTCACCCCTCCACTTT
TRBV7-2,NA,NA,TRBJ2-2,CASSPEVQTANTGELFF,TGTGCCAGCAGCCCCGAAGTCCAGACCGCGAACACCGGGGAGCTGTTTTTT
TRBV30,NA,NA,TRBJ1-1,CAWSVGQVGTEAFF,TGTGCCTGGAGTGTCGGCCAAGTCGGGACTGAAGCTTTCTTT
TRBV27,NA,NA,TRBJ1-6,CASSLWSQGSRDSPLHF,TGTGCCAGCAGTTTATGGAGCCAGGGTTCTCGGGATTCACCCCTCCACTTT
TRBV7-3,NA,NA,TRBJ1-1,CASSSEGNTEAFF,TGTGCCAGCAGCTCAGAGGGGAACACTGAAGCTTTCTTT
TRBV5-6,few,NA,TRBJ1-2,CASSPGRYGYTF,TGTGCCAGCAGCCCGGGGAGGTATGGCTACACCTTC
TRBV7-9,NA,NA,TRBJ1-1,CASSTRLDLSREAFF,TGTGCCAGCAGCACCCGATTGGACCTCAGCCGGGAAGCTTTCTTT
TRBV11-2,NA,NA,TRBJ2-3,CASSLQGTDTQYF,TGTGCCAGCAGCTTACAGGGGACAGATACGCAGTATTTT
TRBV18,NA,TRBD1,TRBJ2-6,CASSPGDRGLGANVLTF,TGTGCCAGCTCACCTGGTGACAGGGGTCTAGGGGCCAACGTCCTGACTTTC
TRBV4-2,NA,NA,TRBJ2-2,CASSQDPDTGELFF,TGTGCCAGCAGCCAAGACCCGGACACCGGGGAGCTGTTTTTT
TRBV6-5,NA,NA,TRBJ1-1,CASSFRRSSHWEAFF,TGTGCCAGCAGTTTTAGGAGGAGCTCGCATTGGGAAGCTTTCTTT
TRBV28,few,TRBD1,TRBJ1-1,CASSTTGGYPEAFF,TGTGCCAGCAGTACTACAGGGGGCTACCCTGAAGCTTTCTTT
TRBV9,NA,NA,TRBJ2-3,CASSVATRGRLSDTQYF,TGTGCCAGCAGCGTAGCTACACGCGGCCGATTGTCGGATACGCAGTATTTT
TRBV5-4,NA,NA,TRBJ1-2,CASSSGWQGVANYGYTF,TGTGCCAGCAGCTCCGGGTGGCAGGGCGTTGCTAACTATGGCTACACCTTC
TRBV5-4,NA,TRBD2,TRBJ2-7,CASSELGREYF,TGTGCCAGCAGCGAGCTCGGGAGGGAGTACTTC
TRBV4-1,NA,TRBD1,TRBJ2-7,CASSHDRGLGEQYF,TGCGCCAGCAGCCACGACAGGGGGCTGGGTGAGCAGTACTTC
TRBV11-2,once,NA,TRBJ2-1,CASSLGINEQFF,TGTGCCAGCAGCTTAGGGATAAATGAGCAGTTCTTC
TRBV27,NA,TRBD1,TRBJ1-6,CASSRDRGFEDNSPLHF,TGTGCCAGCAGCCGGGACAGGGGATTTGAAGATAATTCACCCCTCCACTTT
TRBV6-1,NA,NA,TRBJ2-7,CASTGRGSQSYEQYF,TGTGCCAGCACCGGCCGGGGAAGTCAATCCTACGAGCAGTACTTC
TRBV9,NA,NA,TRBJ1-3,CASSVAGDTIYF,TGTGCCAGCAGCGTAGCGGGGGACACCATATATTTT
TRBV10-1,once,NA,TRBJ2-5,CASSSRRYQETQYF,TGCGCCAGCAGCTCCCGGCGCTACCAAGAGACCCAGTACTTC